This T cell receptor (beta chain) was found in a study of T cell responses to AZD1222 COVID-19 vaccine. Remarks on this clone: Its antigen is not identified.

Some clones are missing from TCRdb's copy, which holds only in-frame ones; the method was immunoSEQ multiplex PCR. There are 100,000 to 150,000 clones in the sample; 65% to 90% occur only once, and over 25% lies in the top ten. Study-wide points: Spike-specific TCR depth and breadth grew after two AZD1222 doses. Along spike, vaccine-associated CD4 TCRs were found throughout, with dominance at 160-218 and 743-854. The donors showed a predominance of white British ancestry and of females, with possible underestimation of clonal diversity. None of the repertoires were sampled until the peak T cell response had passed.

This specimen consisted of peripheral blood, obtained 28 days after the second AZD1222 dose. This receptor was obtained from an adult who received the AZD1222 COVID-19 vaccine.

CDR3 sequence: CASSFQGSPLHF. CDR3 DNA sequence: TGTGCCAGCAGTTTCCAGGGGTCACCCCTCCACTTT. The chain couples TRBV12-3 or TRBV12-4 to TRBJ1-6, with a tentative D call TRBD1 (6 bases). V dropped 3 bases and J dropped 10 bases, with 7 bases sitting between them. This CDR3 contains 12 residues.